The clone carrying this T cell receptor beta chain was observed at least ten times. A single record per CDR3 protein comes from TCRdb applying MiXCR to the 5' RACE reads. Of 70,000 to 95,000 distinct CDR3 sequences in the sample, 13% to 15% were seen once. This record comes from a study of neurological immune-mediated disorders. V gave up 6 bases and J gave up 5 bases, with 10 bases separating them. The V gene's germline CDR1 is SGHVS and CDR2 FQNEAQ. CDR3 length: 12 amino acids. This chain uses TRBV7-8 with TRBJ2-5, with D hard to call. This clonotype was sampled from a woman in her forties or fifties in good health. The material sequenced was PBMCs. CDR3 nucleotide sequence: TGTGCCAGCAGAAGGGATGTGGAGACCCAGTACTTC. It encodes CASRRDVETQYF.